What follows are 8 T cell receptor beta chains derived from one specimen sequenced in a study of regulatory T cells in long-lasting Graves disease. Arm-PCR with iRepertoire HTBI primers amplified the CDR3 regions for these TCR beta libraries. TCRdb called the multiplex PCR reads again in MiXCR, with one record for every CDR3 protein. The sample shows some 370,000 distinct CDR3 sequences, about 10% of them seen only once. Time point of the sample: newly diagnosed GD, antithyroid drugs for less than 3 months. Making the TCR library involved RNA that had been extracted from PBMCs. The same specimen was also included in a second study, on T cells in Graves' hyperthyroidism and ophthalmopathy.

Material: peripheral blood mononuclear cells (PBMCs), obtained at new diagnosis, from a patient treated with antithyroid drugs. These receptors all stem from a woman between 18 and 30 years old with Graves disease.

The sample holds a few counts of this clonotype. The chain links TRBV5-1 to TRBJ1-1, with TRBD1 as a possible D gene (5 bases). The CDR3 spans 15 residues. Germline loops: CDR1 SGHRS, CDR2 YFSETQ. Trimming took off 6 bases at V and 4 bases at J, with 19 bases between the two ends. CDR3 protein: CASTPNPDGATEAFF. CDR3 coding DNA: TGCGCCAGCACCCCAAACCCGGACGGGGCCACTGAAGCTTTCTTT.

V usage is TRBV12-3 or TRBV12-4 and J usage is TRBJ1-1, with a weak D call TRBD1 (5 bases). The CDR3 length is 15 residues. Trimming shortened V by 6 bases and J by 3 bases, and 17 bases separated the two germline ends. This CDR3 is CASSLRGLAHTEAFF. DNA of the CDR3: TGTGCCAGCAGCCTAAGGGGCTTGGCTCACACTGAAGCTTTCTTT.

This clonotype was counted only a few times. The chain combines TRBV20-1 with TRBJ1-2; D is ambiguous. Germline-derived CDR1 and CDR2 are DFQATT and SNEGSKA (reference sequence). V gave up 1 base and J gave up 3 bases, with 15 bases separating them. This CDR3 is built from 15 residues. CDR3 sequence: CSARAGRNVDYGYTF. The DNA for the CDR3 is TGCAGTGCTAGAGCGGGCAGAAACGTCGACTATGGCTACACCTTC.

This clonotype was detected many times. The V and J genes are TRBV4-3 and TRBJ1-1; D is uncertain. CDR1 LGHNA and CDR2 YSLEER come from the germline V gene. This CDR3 region has 15 residues. V gave up 3 bases and J gave up 0 bases, with 11 bases separating them. The CDR3 reads CASSHDRTLNTEAFF. The CDR3 DNA sequence: TGCGCCAGCAGCCATGACCGGACCCTGAACACTGAAGCTTTCTTT.

In its sample, this clonotype was seen a few times. V usage is TRBV27 and J usage is TRBJ1-1; D might be TRBD1 (6 bases). Trimming stripped 6 bases from V and 7 bases from J, with 24 bases between. The CDR3 length is 16 residues. Per the germline V gene, CDR1 is MNHEY and CDR2 is SMNVEV (reference sequence). The CDR3, as DNA: TGTGCCAGCAGCCTCGGGACGACAGGTTATTATAGTGAAGCTTTCTTT. Translating gives CASSLGTTGYYSEAFF.

This clonotype has more than one count but fewer than ten. The V call is TRBV27, the J call TRBJ2-7; possible D gene TRBD2, 6 bases. V lost 3 bases and J 5 bases, leaving 14 bases between the germline ends. Germline V gene lookup returns CDR1 MNHEY and CDR2 SMNVEV (reference sequence). CDR3 length: 14 residues. In DNA form, the CDR3 reads TGTGCCAGCAGTTTGGGGACTTCGGGGCACGAGCAGTACTTC. Translating it yields CASSLGTSGHEQYF.

In its sample, this clonotype was seen many times. The genes are TRBV11-2 and TRBJ2-1, with TRBD1 identical over 8 bases. V lost 1 base to trimming and J lost 5 bases; unmatched junction nucleotides: 13. Germline V gene data show CDR1 as SGHAT and CDR2 as FQNNGV. This CDR3 is 18 amino acids long. The DNA for the CDR3 is TGTGCCAGCAGCTTAGGGTTGGCAGGGGGCGGACCGAACAATGAGCAGTTCTTC. Translation gives CASSLGLAGGGPNNEQFF.

There are many counts of this clonotype. V gene TRBV20-1 combines with J gene TRBJ1-2; TRBD1 matches at 7 bases. Germline V lookup: CDR1 DFQATT, CDR2 SNEGSKA (reference sequence). This CDR3 is 13 amino acids long. The junction had 4 bases not matched to a gene; V was cut back by 6 bases and J by 0 bases. CDR3 residues: CSAIGTANYGYTF. In DNA form, the CDR3 reads TGCAGTGCAATCGGGACAGCTAACTATGGCTACACCTTC.